The present TCR beta chain was sequenced within a study of CD8 T cells in ankylosing spondylitis. Regarding the study as a whole: Within ankylosing spondylitis blood, a TCR beta motif made up of under 10 highly homologous variants appeared to be characteristic. Disease-linked clones bore a CD8+ phenotype and were relatively rare in peripheral blood. Researchers reportedly found disease-linked clones significantly enriched in matched ankylosing spondylitis synovial fluid. There were earlier reports of some motif variants in reactive arthritis synovial fluid and blood.

This CDR3 is built from 13 residues. Looked up from germline, CDR1 is SEHNR and CDR2 is FQNEAQ (reference sequence). With 5 bases removed from V and 6 bases from J, the gap between germline ends came to 10 bases. There are a few counts of this clonotype. Its specificity is not known. Quantitative molecular-barcoded 5'-RACE generated the TCR beta libraries. TCRdb re-derived calls from the 5' RACE reads in MiXCR, one entry per CDR3 protein. This sample has about 700,000 distinct CDR3 sequences; 19% occur once, and the top ten carry over 15%. This rearrangement joins TRBV7-9 to TRBJ2-2; D not resolved. Sequenced input: blood, either unsorted or a sorted T cell fraction (not recorded which). This clonotype originated in a male donor with ankylosing spondylitis. The CDR3 nucleotides read TGTGCCAGCAGCCACGAGGAAGCCGGGGAGCTGTTTTTT. Its translation is CASSHEEAGELFF. Looking up the rest from reference TRBV7-9 and TRBJ2-2 gives the full variable domain: DTGVSQNPRHKITKRGQNVTFRCDPISEHNRLYWYRQTLGQGPEFLTYFQNEAQLEKSRLLSDRFSAERPKGSFSTLEIQRTEQGDSAMYLCASSHEEAGELFFGEGSRLTVL.